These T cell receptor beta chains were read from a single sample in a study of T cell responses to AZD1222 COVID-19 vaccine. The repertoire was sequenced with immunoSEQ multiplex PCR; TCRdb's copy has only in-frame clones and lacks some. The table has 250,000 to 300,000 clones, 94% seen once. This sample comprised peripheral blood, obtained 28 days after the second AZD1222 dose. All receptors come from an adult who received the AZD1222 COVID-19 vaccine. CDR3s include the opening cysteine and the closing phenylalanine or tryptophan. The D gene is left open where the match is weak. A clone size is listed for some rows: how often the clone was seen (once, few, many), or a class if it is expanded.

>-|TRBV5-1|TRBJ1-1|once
CASQGDTEAFF
TGCGCCAGCCAAGGCGACACTGAAGCTTTCTTT
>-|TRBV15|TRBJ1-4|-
CATSRDRLLRGGKLFF
TGTGCCACCAGCAGAGATAGGCTCCTGAGGGGTGGAAAACTGTTTTTT
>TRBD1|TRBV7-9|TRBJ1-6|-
CASSWTGSNSPLHF
TGTGCCAGCAGCTGGACAGGTTCTAATTCACCCCTCCACTTT
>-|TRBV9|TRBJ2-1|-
CASSVGQEAAYNEQFF
TGTGCCAGCAGCGTAGGCCAGGAAGCGGCATACAATGAGCAGTTCTTC
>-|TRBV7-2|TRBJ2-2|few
CASSLGQGGELFF
TGTGCCAGCAGCTTAGGGCAGGGCGGGGAGCTGTTTTTT
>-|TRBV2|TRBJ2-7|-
CASKVETYEQYF
TGTGCCAGCAAGGTAGAGACGTACGAGCAGTACTTC
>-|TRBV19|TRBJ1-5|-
CASREGNQPQHF
TGTGCCAGTAGAGAGGGGAATCAGCCCCAGCATTTT
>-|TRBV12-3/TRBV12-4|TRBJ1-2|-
CASGRDPHYGYTF
TGTGCCAGCGGCAGGGACCCACACTATGGCTACACCTTC
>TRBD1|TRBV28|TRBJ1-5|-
CASRLSSRGRSQPQHF
TGTGCCAGCAGACTAAGCAGCAGGGGGCGAAGTCAGCCCCAGCATTTT
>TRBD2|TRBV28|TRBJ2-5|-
CASSLGLAGGPQGTQYF
TGTGCCAGCAGCCTGGGACTAGCGGGAGGGCCTCAGGGGACCCAGTACTTC
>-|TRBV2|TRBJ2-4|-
CASSGEAKNIQYF
TGTGCCAGCAGTGGGGAAGCCAAAAACATTCAGTACTTC
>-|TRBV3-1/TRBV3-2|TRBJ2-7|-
CASSLTRGINEQYF
TGTGCCAGCAGCCTGACTAGGGGTATCAACGAGCAGTACTTC
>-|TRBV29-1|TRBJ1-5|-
CSVVQGGDQPQHF
TGCAGCGTTGTACAGGGCGGGGATCAGCCCCAGCATTTT
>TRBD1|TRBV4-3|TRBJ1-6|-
CASSQGQGNSPLHF
TGCGCCAGCAGCCAGGGACAGGGGAATTCACCCCTCCACTTT
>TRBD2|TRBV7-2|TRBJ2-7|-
CASSLSGGSYEQYF
TGTGCCAGCAGCTTAAGCGGGGGGTCCTACGAGCAGTACTTC
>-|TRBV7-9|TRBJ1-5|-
CASSRQADQPQHF
TGTGCCAGCAGTAGACAGGCCGATCAGCCCCAGCATTTT
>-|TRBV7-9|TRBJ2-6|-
CASRPRSGANVLTF
TGTGCCAGCAGGCCAAGGTCTGGGGCCAACGTCCTGACTTTC
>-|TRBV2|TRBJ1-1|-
CASSERTGYTEAFF
TGTGCCAGCAGTGAACGGACGGGCTACACTGAAGCTTTCTTT
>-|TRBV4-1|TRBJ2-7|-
CASSQALRDPIYEQYF
TGCGCCAGCAGCCAAGCCCTTCGGGACCCCATCTACGAGCAGTACTTC
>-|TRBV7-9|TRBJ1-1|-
CASSYTGVGTEAFF
TGTGCCAGCAGCTACACGGGGGTAGGTACTGAAGCTTTCTTT